These T cell receptor beta chains were read from a single sample in a study of T cell repertoires in cytomegalovirus infection. TCRdb itself ran the reads through MiXCR, one entry per CDR3 protein. The sample yields over 45,000 distinct CDR3 sequences, about a fifth seen once. These receptors have no known antigen. Here the sequenced sample was CD8+ T cells from cultured PBMCs, taken from culture after CMV antigen stimulation. All receptors come from a human donor in good health (CMV status not recorded). Some clones in this sample may be carry-over from other donors' samples. Each CDR3 is given with its conserved first and last residue. The D gene is left open where the match is weak. Rows give clone size only sometimes, using once, few, many, or a class for an expanded clone.

V gene: TRBV12-5
J gene: TRBJ1-4
clone size: few
D gene: NA
CDR3 DNA: TGTGCTAGTGGTCTCCCCGCAGGTGAAAAACTGTTTTTT
CDR3 protein: CASGLPAGEKLFF

V gene: TRBV28
J gene: TRBJ2-5
clone size: many
D gene: TRBD1
CDR3 DNA: TGTGCCAGCACGACAGGGTCGTATTCCTCGGAGACCCAGTACTTC
CDR3 protein: CASTTGSYSSETQYF

V gene: TRBV4-1
J gene: TRBJ2-7
clone size: NA
D gene: NA
CDR3 DNA: TGCGCCAGCAGCCAAGACCAGGCGAGCTCCTACGAGCAGTACTTC
CDR3 protein: CASSQDQASSYEQYF

V gene: TRBV20-1
J gene: TRBJ1-6
clone size: NA
D gene: NA
CDR3 DNA: TGCAGTGCTAGAGATAGAGGCAACCCTCCTCGGGCTGGGTTT
CDR3 protein: CSARDRGNPPRAGF

V gene: TRBV7-9
J gene: TRBJ2-2
clone size: NA
D gene: NA
CDR3 DNA: TGTGCCAGCACCGAATTATCCCAGGCGATCACCGGGGAGCTGTTTTTT
CDR3 protein: CASTELSQAITGELFF

V gene: TRBV4-3
J gene: TRBJ1-2
clone size: NA
D gene: TRBD1
CDR3 DNA: TGCGCCAGCAGCCAAGGGGACAGGGGGAACTATGGCTACACCTTC
CDR3 protein: CASSQGDRGNYGYTF

V gene: TRBV4-1
J gene: TRBJ2-7
clone size: many
D gene: NA
CDR3 DNA: TGCGCCAGCAGCCCCCGAGAGGAACCGGGCTACGAGCAGTACTTC
CDR3 protein: CASSPREEPGYEQYF

V gene: TRBV6-2/TRBV6-3
J gene: TRBJ1-2
clone size: many
D gene: NA
CDR3 DNA: TGTGCCAGCAGTTACGGGCCCCTTTCCCCAGATGGCTACACCTTC
CDR3 protein: CASSYGPLSPDGYTF

V gene: TRBV5-1
J gene: TRBJ1-2
clone size: few
D gene: TRBD1
CDR3 DNA: TGCGCCAGCAGTTCAGGGGGAACCAACTATGGCTACACCTTC
CDR3 protein: CASSSGGTNYGYTF

V gene: TRBV7-2
J gene: TRBJ1-3
clone size: NA
D gene: NA
CDR3 DNA: TGTGCCAGCAGCTTAGTAGGGGTAATCTCTGGAAACACCATATATTTT
CDR3 protein: CASSLVGVISGNTIYF

V gene: TRBV9
J gene: TRBJ2-1
clone size: NA
D gene: TRBD1
CDR3 DNA: TGTGCCAGCAGCCCGACAGGGCAGTACAATGAGCAGTTCTTC
CDR3 protein: CASSPTGQYNEQFF

V gene: TRBV7-2
J gene: TRBJ2-3
clone size: many
D gene: TRBD2
CDR3 DNA: TGTGCCTTACTTAGCGGGAGTAGTACAGATACGCAGTATTTT
CDR3 protein: CALLSGSSTDTQYF

V gene: TRBV7-9
J gene: TRBJ2-1
clone size: NA
D gene: TRBD1
CDR3 DNA: TGTGCCAGCAGCCACACAGGGGCCCTAAGCAATGAGCAGTTCTTC
CDR3 protein: CASSHTGALSNEQFF

V gene: TRBV7-9
J gene: TRBJ2-3
clone size: many
D gene: TRBD1
CDR3 DNA: TGTGCCAGCAGCTCACCGGGACAGGGGGTTGCAGATACGCAGTATTTT
CDR3 protein: CASSSPGQGVADTQYF

V gene: TRBV28
J gene: TRBJ2-7
clone size: NA
D gene: TRBD1
CDR3 DNA: TGTGCCAGCAGTCGAGGAGGACAGGCCTACGAGCAGTACTTC
CDR3 protein: CASSRGGQAYEQYF

V gene: TRBV6-2/TRBV6-3
J gene: TRBJ1-5
clone size: NA
D gene: TRBD1
CDR3 DNA: TGTGCTAGCCTCCATGGGGGGACAGGCCAGCCCCAGCATTTT
CDR3 protein: CASLHGGTGQPQHF

V gene: TRBV30
J gene: TRBJ1-1
clone size: many
D gene: NA
CDR3 DNA: TGTGCCTGGAGCCACCGGGGGCCTCGGGCTGAAGCTTTCTTT
CDR3 protein: CAWSHRGPRAEAFF

V gene: TRBV12-3/TRBV12-4
J gene: TRBJ2-5
clone size: few
D gene: TRBD2
CDR3 DNA: TGTGCCAGCAGGACCCTGGGTGGCGTAGCGGGAGGGCCAGAGACCCAGTACTTC
CDR3 protein: CASRTLGGVAGGPETQYF

V gene: TRBV11-2
J gene: TRBJ2-7
clone size: many
D gene: TRBD2
CDR3 DNA: TGTGCCAGCAGCTTGGAGCGGGGGTACGAGCAGTACTTC
CDR3 protein: CASSLERGYEQYF

V gene: TRBV5-6
J gene: TRBJ2-1
clone size: many
D gene: TRBD2
CDR3 DNA: TGTGCCAGCAGCTGGACTAGCGGGATCTACAATGAGCAGTTCTTC
CDR3 protein: CASSWTSGIYNEQFF

V gene: TRBV7-9
J gene: TRBJ1-2
clone size: few
D gene: NA
CDR3 DNA: TGTGCCAGCACCCGAGGGGGCTACACCTTC
CDR3 protein: CASTRGGYTF

V gene: TRBV6-2/TRBV6-3
J gene: TRBJ2-4
clone size: few
D gene: NA
CDR3 DNA: TGTGCCAGCAGTTACGAGGACTCAGGGAGGACCAAAAACATTCAGTACTTC
CDR3 protein: CASSYEDSGRTKNIQYF

V gene: TRBV7-2
J gene: TRBJ2-5
clone size: many
D gene: NA
CDR3 DNA: TGTGCCAGCAGCTCCCAGGGGTTCGGCAGCCAAGAGACCCAGTACTTC
CDR3 protein: CASSSQGFGSQETQYF

V gene: TRBV7-9
J gene: TRBJ2-4
clone size: many
D gene: TRBD1
CDR3 DNA: TGTGCCAGCAGCTCACCGGGACAGGGGGGGGTCATTCAGTACTTC
CDR3 protein: CASSSPGQGGVIQYF

V gene: TRBV30
J gene: TRBJ2-3
clone size: NA
D gene: NA
CDR3 DNA: TGTGCCTGGACGTCGGGAGCCCTCACAGATACGCAGTATTTT
CDR3 protein: CAWTSGALTDTQYF

V gene: TRBV27
J gene: TRBJ2-2
clone size: many
D gene: TRBD2
CDR3 DNA: TGTGCCAGCAGAGGACTAGCGGGGACCGGGGAGCTGTTTTTT
CDR3 protein: CASRGLAGTGELFF

V gene: TRBV5-1
J gene: TRBJ2-1
clone size: NA
D gene: TRBD2
CDR3 DNA: TGCGCCAGCAGCTGGGGGGGGGATGAGCAGTTCTTC
CDR3 protein: CASSWGGDEQFF

V gene: TRBV24-1
J gene: TRBJ2-5
clone size: once
D gene: TRBD1
CDR3 DNA: TGTGCCACCAGTGATGGACAGGGGTGGAGGGAGACCCAGTACTTC
CDR3 protein: CATSDGQGWRETQYF

V gene: TRBV29-1
J gene: TRBJ1-2
clone size: NA
D gene: NA
CDR3 DNA: TGCAGCGTCCCGGGCCGCCCGGAGTATGGCTACACCTTC
CDR3 protein: CSVPGRPEYGYTF

V gene: TRBV9
J gene: TRBJ1-6
clone size: few
D gene: NA
CDR3 DNA: TGTGCCAGCAGCGAGGAGGACCGGGCTTCACCCCTCCACTTT
CDR3 protein: CASSEEDRASPLHF

V gene: TRBV5-8
J gene: TRBJ1-5
clone size: many
D gene: NA
CDR3 DNA: TGTGCCAGCAGCTTGGACGGCGCCAATCAGCCCCAGCATTTT
CDR3 protein: CASSLDGANQPQHF

V gene: TRBV7-8
J gene: TRBJ2-4
clone size: many
D gene: TRBD1
CDR3 DNA: TGTGCCAGCAGCCGAAGGGACAGTCTAGCCAAAAACATTCAGTACTTC
CDR3 protein: CASSRRDSLAKNIQYF

V gene: TRBV5-8
J gene: TRBJ2-5
clone size: few
D gene: NA
CDR3 DNA: TGTGCCAGCAGCTTTAGAAGGGGAGCAGAGACCCAGTACTTC
CDR3 protein: CASSFRRGAETQYF

V gene: TRBV4-1
J gene: TRBJ2-3
clone size: few
D gene: TRBD2
CDR3 DNA: TGCGCCAGCAGCCAAGAAGGTAGCGGGAGCACAGATACGCAGTATTTT
CDR3 protein: CASSQEGSGSTDTQYF

V gene: TRBV6-6
J gene: TRBJ1-2
clone size: few
D gene: NA
CDR3 DNA: TGTGCTAGGGTAATGAAGAGGCATCAGACTTATGGCTACACCTTC
CDR3 protein: CARVMKRHQTYGYTF

V gene: TRBV12-3/TRBV12-4
J gene: TRBJ2-6
clone size: NA
D gene: NA
CDR3 DNA: TGTGCCAGCAGTTTAGTGGCCGGGACAACTGGGGCCAACGTCCTGACTTTC
CDR3 protein: CASSLVAGTTGANVLTF

V gene: TRBV9
J gene: TRBJ2-7
clone size: NA
D gene: TRBD1
CDR3 DNA: TGTGCCAGCAGCGGAGGGACAGGGGGTTCGTCCTACGAGCAGTACTTC
CDR3 protein: CASSGGTGGSSYEQYF

V gene: TRBV28
J gene: TRBJ2-5
clone size: many
D gene: NA
CDR3 DNA: TGTGCCAGCACCAATTTACTAGTTACCCAAGAGACCCAGTACTTC
CDR3 protein: CASTNLLVTQETQYF

V gene: TRBV7-6
J gene: TRBJ2-7
clone size: few
D gene: NA
CDR3 DNA: TGTGCCAGCAGCCCTCCGGCGGGAAACGAGCAGTACTTC
CDR3 protein: CASSPPAGNEQYF

V gene: TRBV5-4
J gene: TRBJ1-1
clone size: few
D gene: NA
CDR3 DNA: TGTGCCAGCACCACTTGGGGGAACACTGAAGCTTTCTTT
CDR3 protein: CASTTWGNTEAFF

V gene: TRBV7-8
J gene: TRBJ1-5
clone size: many
D gene: NA
CDR3 DNA: TGTGCCAGCAGCTTAACCCATCAGCCCCAGCATTTT
CDR3 protein: CASSLTHQPQHF

V gene: TRBV4-3
J gene: TRBJ2-3
clone size: NA
D gene: NA
CDR3 DNA: TGCGCCAGCAGCCAAGATGATTCTGGCGCCCCTAGCACAGATACGCAGTATTTT
CDR3 protein: CASSQDDSGAPSTDTQYF

V gene: TRBV5-1
J gene: TRBJ2-7
clone size: many
D gene: NA
CDR3 DNA: TGCGCCAGCAGCTTTTCTGGGCCTTCCTACGAGCAGTACTTC
CDR3 protein: CASSFSGPSYEQYF

V gene: TRBV6-2/TRBV6-3
J gene: TRBJ2-7
clone size: NA
D gene: NA
CDR3 DNA: TGTGCCAGCAGTTATGGGGGATCCTACGAGCAGTACTTC
CDR3 protein: CASSYGGSYEQYF

V gene: TRBV12-3/TRBV12-4
J gene: TRBJ2-2
clone size: NA
D gene: NA
CDR3 DNA: TGTGCCAGGAGCTCGACAGGAGGCACCGGGGAGCTGTTTTTT
CDR3 protein: CARSSTGGTGELFF

V gene: TRBV6-4
J gene: TRBJ2-2
clone size: NA
D gene: TRBD1
CDR3 DNA: TGTGCCAGCAGTCCCGGGACAGGGGGTGACACCGGGGAGCTGTTTTTT
CDR3 protein: CASSPGTGGDTGELFF

V gene: TRBV12-3/TRBV12-4
J gene: TRBJ2-7
clone size: NA
D gene: NA
CDR3 DNA: TGTGCCAGCAGTTTCGGGACTTCTTTTAGGTACGAGCAGTACTTC
CDR3 protein: CASSFGTSFRYEQYF

V gene: TRBV2
J gene: TRBJ2-5
clone size: NA
D gene: TRBD1
CDR3 DNA: TGTGCCAGCATCCTGACAGGGCAAGAGACCCAGTACTTC
CDR3 protein: CASILTGQETQYF